The present T cell receptor (beta chain) was sequenced within a study of blood T cell repertoires in COVID-19. In the original processing: Quantification of nucleated cells was approximated via reference gene primer amplification. Libraries were prepared by immunoSEQ multiplex PCR; TCRdb keeps only in-frame clonotypes and omits some of them. The V and J calls and the clone size are those of that table, but D and trimming were determined from the DNA. The sample holds 200,000 to 300,000 clones, 84% seen once. This CDR3 region has 13 residues. V lost 5 bases, J lost 9 bases, and 9 bases stayed unmatched. Germline loops: CDR1 SQVTM, CDR2 ANQGSEA.

The specimen sequenced was peripheral blood. This sequence originates from a man aged 60-69 years with acute or convalescent COVID-19. The chain couples TRBV29-1 to TRBJ2-5; 10 bases agree with TRBD2. CDR3 sequence: CSVPGLANWAQYF. The CDR3 DNA is TGCAGCGTTCCGGGACTAGCGAACTGGGCCCAGTACTTC.